The 6 T cell receptor beta chains reported below all come from one sample, sequenced in a study of OX40 agonist ivuxolimab in advanced cancers. The method was immunoSEQ multiplex PCR; TCRdb's version includes in-frame clones alone and lacks a portion of them. The table shows around 29,000 clones, with 70% to 90% occurring only once. The material was CD4+ or CD8+ T cells sorted from blood, obtained in a trial of the OX40 agonist ivuxolimab. These receptors originate from an adult with an advanced solid tumor such as melanoma, head and neck, liver or kidney cancer.

The V and J genes are TRBV7-6 and TRBJ2-5; D call uncertain. The V gene lost 1 base and the J gene lost 2 bases, with 11 bases spanning the gap. The CDR3 contains 15 residues. Per germline, CDR1 SGHVS and CDR2 FNYEAQ. The CDR3 region has the DNA TGTGCCAGCAGCTTAGGGAATAGCTATCAAGAGACCCAGTACTTC. Translation gives CASSLGNSYQETQYF.

The rearrangement uses TRBV7-9 and TRBJ2-7; TRBD2 aligns across 8 bases. J was trimmed by 7 bases and V by 4 bases; bases with no gene match: 12. Germline CDR1 SEHNR, CDR2 FQNEAQ (reference sequence). The CDR3 totals 15 residues. In nucleotides, the CDR3 is TGTGCCAGCAGCTCCTCGGGGGGACTAGTAGGAGAGCAGTACTTC. This gives the protein CASSSSGGLVGEQYF.

V is TRBV7-9 and J is TRBJ2-1; maybe TRBD1 (5 bases). The CDR3 contains 14 residues. Trimming cost V 1 base and J 11 bases, with 15 bases left between them. CDR1 and CDR2 (germline): SEHNR, FQNEAQ (reference sequence). The CDR3 region has the DNA TGTGCCAGCAGCTTAGAGTCATCAGGGAAAAAGCAGTTCTTC. It is translated as CASSLESSGKKQFF.

The chain employs TRBV4-1 and TRBJ1-2; TRBD1 might be the D (5 bases). CDR1 MGHRA and CDR2 YSYEKL come from the germline V gene. With 8 bases removed from V and 4 bases from J, the gap between germline ends came to 20 bases. This CDR3 is 15 amino acids long. The CDR3 nucleotides are TGCGCCAGCGGTTTCGGGGGAGAAACATTCTATGGCTACACCTTC. It codes for CASGFGGETFYGYTF.

V is TRBV7-9 and J is TRBJ2-2; D not certain. Trimming cost V 0 bases and J 6 bases, with 8 bases left between them. CDR1 is SEHNR, CDR2 FQNEAQ, per germline (reference sequence). This CDR3 has 14 residues. The CDR3 region has the DNA TGTGCCAGCAGCTTAGCTAGCAGCCCCGGGGAGCTGTTTTTT. As protein: CASSLASSPGELFF. Together with reference TRBV7-9 and TRBJ2-2, the CDR3 gives the full variable domain: DTGVSQNPRHKITKRGQNVTFRCDPISEHNRLYWYRQTLGQGPEFLTYFQNEAQLEKSRLLSDRFSAERPKGSFSTLEIQRTEQGDSAMYLCASSLASSPGELFFGEGSRLTVL.

The chain links TRBV2 to TRBJ1-5; 9 bases are a match to TRBD1. V gave up 5 bases and J gave up 5 bases; unmatched junction bases: 4. Germline CDR1 SNHLY, CDR2 FYNNEI. The CDR3 length is 14 residues. The CDR3, as DNA: TGTGCCAGCAGTTCCGACAGGGGGGATCAGCCCCAGCATTTT. Translated: CASSSDRGDQPQHF.